Below are 7 T cell receptor beta chains sequenced from a single sample in a study of CXCR3-negative and CXCR3-positive naive CD8 T cells. All TRB cDNA libraries came from 5' RACE performed with UMI labels. TCRdb reanalyzed the 5' RACE reads, giving one entry per CDR3 protein sequence and no DNA. The specimen's table records roughly 89,000 distinct CDR3 sequences. Sequencing was carried out using naive CXCR3- CD8+ T cells from blood. Subset: CD45RO-CCR7+CD27+CD95- naive CD8+ T cells lacking CXCR3 (TNR3-). The receptors were sampled from a human donor in good health. Some clones in this sample may be carry-over from other donors' samples.

The J gene is TRBJ2-1, the V gene TRBV5-1; absent DNA, TCRdb's TRBD1 call cannot be checked. Looked up from germline, CDR1 is SGHRS and CDR2 is YFSETQ. The CDR3 has 17 residues. The CDR3: CASSPGRAAAPYNEQFF.

The chain is built from TRBV27 and TRBJ2-7; TCRdb names TRBD1, which stays unverified in the absence of DNA. The CDR3 consists of 14 residues. Germline-derived CDR1 and CDR2 are MNHEY and SMNVEV (reference sequence). The CDR3 spells CASSYSEGYYEQYF.

The chain links TRBV29-1 to TRBJ1-1; the TRBD1 assignment by TCRdb is unverifiable without DNA. The germline gives CDR1 SQVTM, CDR2 ANQGSEA. The CDR3 is 11 amino acids. This CDR3 is CSYQGVLGAFF.

The chain employs TRBV7-9 and TRBJ2-2; the TRBD1 assignment by TCRdb is unverifiable without DNA. The length of the CDR3 is 18 residues. Germline V gene lookup returns CDR1 SEHNR and CDR2 FQNEAQ (reference sequence). This CDR3 is CASSLIPGTGKNTGELFF.

The chain uses TRBV28 and TRBJ2-3; there is no DNA to check the TCRdb D call of TRBD2. The length of the CDR3 is 14 residues. Germline V lookup: CDR1 MDHEN, CDR2 SYDVKM. CDR3 in amino acids: CASTRLASTDTQYF.

This chain joins TRBV2 and TRBJ2-7; the TRBD1 assignment by TCRdb is unverifiable without DNA. CDR1 and CDR2 from the germline V gene are SNHLY and FYNNEI. The CDR3 covers 14 residues. The CDR3 sequence: CASSEFNRGYEQYF.

V usage is TRBV29-1 and J usage is TRBJ1-2. The germline V gene has CDR1 SQVTM and CDR2 ANQGSEA. The CDR3 extends over 13 amino acids. The CDR3: CSVEEGGIYGYTF.